A single sample gave rise to the 14 T cell receptor beta chains below, sequenced in a study of cytomegalovirus exposure and HLA in healthy donors. In the PCR, 60 Vbeta and 13 Jbeta primers were used. Repertoires were generated with immunoSEQ multiplex PCR, while TCRdb's copy carries only in-frame clones and drops some. The sample has approximately 140,000 clones; roughly 77% are singletons. Material for sequencing was PBMCs. Receptor source: a female donor in good health and CMV-seronegative.

V is TRBV7-9 and J is TRBJ1-1; 7 positions match TRBD1. Germline-derived CDR1 and CDR2 are SEHNR and FQNEAQ (reference sequence). The CDR3 totals 14 residues. V was clipped by 5 bases and J by 1 base; unmatched bases: 4. In nucleotides, the CDR3 is TGTGCCAGCAGCCCCACAGGGGCGAACACTGAAGCTTTCTTT. This gives the protein CASSPTGANTEAFF.

This chain uses TRBV27 with TRBJ2-2, with 7 bases aligning to TRBD1. In germline, CDR1 is MNHEY, CDR2 SMNVEV (reference sequence). The CDR3 is made up of 16 amino acids. The trim removed 6 bases at V and 1 base at J, leaving 8 bases unmatched. CDR3 in amino acids: CASRTRQGGNTGELFF. CDR3 nucleotide sequence: TGTGCCAGCAGAACCCGACAGGGTGGGAACACCGGGGAGCTGTTTTTT.

This clone came up once. This CDR3 reads CASSLNPGWDEQYF. CDR3 in DNA: TGTGCCAGCAGCTTAAATCCAGGGTGGGACGAGCAGTACTTC. V usage is TRBV11-2 and J usage is TRBJ2-7, with D possibly matching TRBD1 (5 bases). Germline V gives CDR1 SGHAT, CDR2 FQNNGV. The CDR3 loop spans 14 amino acids. V was clipped by 2 bases and J by 5 bases, with 13 bases between them. The variable domain in full, with the rest retrieved from reference TRBV11-2 and TRBJ2-7, is EAGVAQSPRYKIIEKRQSVAFWCNPISGHATLYWYQQILGQGPKLLIQFQNNGVVDDSQLPKDRFSAERLKGVDSTLKIQPAKLEDSAVYLCASSLNPGWDEQYFGPGTRLTVT.

This CDR3 reads CASRQQGVSEKLFF. For the CDR3, the DNA is TGTGCCAGCAGGCAACAGGGTGTAAGCGAAAAACTGTTTTTT. This chain links TRBV6-5 with TRBJ1-4, with D perhaps matching TRBD1 (6 bases). CDR3 length equals 14 residues. V lost 6 bases to trimming and J lost 8 bases, with 16 bases between them. Germline lookup yields CDR1 MNHEY and CDR2 SVGAGI.

The chain combines TRBV11-3 with TRBJ2-7; D is possibly TRBD1 (5 bases). The CDR3 covers 13 residues. The V end was cut by 7 bases, the J end by 4 bases, with 14 bases between. In germline, CDR1 is SGHNT, CDR2 YENEEA. The CDR3 here is CASTSQGWYEQYF. DNA of the CDR3: TGTGCCAGCACCAGCCAGGGTTGGTACGAGCAGTACTTC.

The chain employs TRBV6-6 and TRBJ1-4, with 12 bases fitting TRBD1. Per the germline V gene, CDR1 is MNHNY and CDR2 is SVGAGI (reference sequence). The V and J ends lost 6 bases and 10 bases, in that order; junction bases with no gene match: 9. This CDR3 spans 15 amino acids. The CDR3 is CASSAGTGGLGKLFF. The CDR3 DNA sequence: TGTGCCAGCAGCGCAGGGACAGGGGGCTTGGGAAAACTGTTTTTT.

CDR3: CASSQVPGRDTTEAFF. The CDR3 nucleotides are TGCGCCAGCAGCCAAGTCCCCGGCAGAGACACCACTGAAGCTTTCTTT. This chain joins TRBV4-3 and TRBJ1-1; D uncertain. Germline V gene data show CDR1 as LGHNA and CDR2 as YSLEER. The V end lost 1 base, the J end lost 4 bases, and 16 bases lay between the germline ends. The CDR3 runs to 16 residues.

As for this clone: Mismatch with germline at one junction end may stem from a read error. CDR3 DNA sequence: TGCGCCAGCAGCCAAGGGGGCAGCGGGAGCATAGATACGCAGTATTTT. Translated: CASSQGGSGSIDTQYF. The genes are TRBV4-3 and TRBJ2-3; 8 bases are a match to TRBD2. Germline assignment: CDR1 LGHNA and CDR2 YSLEER. There are 16 residues in the CDR3.

The V call is TRBV6-4, the J call TRBJ2-5, with TRBD2 matching over 7 bases. Germline V gene lookup returns CDR1 MRHNA and CDR2 SNTAGT. The length of the CDR3 is 13 residues. The junction had 5 bases not matched to a gene; V was cut back by 5 bases and J by 5 bases. The CDR3 nucleotides are TGTGCCAGCAGTTTGGACGGGGGGGAGACCCAGTACTTC. It codes for CASSLDGGETQYF.

V and J are TRBV14 and TRBJ1-1, with D uncertain. Germline V gene lookup returns CDR1 SGHDN and CDR2 FVKESK. Trimming pared 0 bases from V and 7 bases from J, leaving 12 bases between. CDR3 length equals 14 residues. CDR3 in DNA: TGTGCCAGCAGCCAAGATACGGGGTTTGATGAAGCTTTCTTT. This encodes CASSQDTGFDEAFF.

This chain joins TRBV27 and TRBJ2-5; 13 nucleotides agree with TRBD2. The germline V gene has CDR1 MNHEY and CDR2 SMNVEV (reference sequence). CDR3 length equals 17 residues. J lost 5 bases, V lost 5 bases, and 11 bases had no gene match. The CDR3 nucleotides are TGTGCCAGCAGTCCAAGACTAGCGGGAGGTAGGATGGAGACCCAGTACTTC. Translation: CASSPRLAGGRMETQYF.

This clone appeared many times. CDR3 sequence (DNA): TGTGCCAGTAGTATGACAGGGGGAGTATACGAGCAGTACTTC. As protein: CASSMTGGVYEQYF. The chain links TRBV19 to TRBJ2-7; TRBD1 matches at 9 bases. The CDR3 has 14 amino acids. The germline gives CDR1 LNHDA, CDR2 SQIVND (reference sequence). After removal of 3 bases from V and 4 bases from J, the junction contained 4 bases not matched to a gene.

J is TRBJ2-7 and V is TRBV5-6, with 8 bases fitting TRBD2. The germline V gene has CDR1 SGHDT and CDR2 YYEEEE. This CDR3 has 15 amino acids. V dropped 1 base and J dropped 7; count of bases not matched to a gene: 10. The CDR3 protein is CASSLSAGRAREQYF. In DNA form, the CDR3 reads TGTGCCAGCAGCTTGAGCGCCGGGAGGGCAAGGGAGCAGTACTTC.

The V and J genes are TRBV5-1 and TRBJ2-1, with 13 bases lining up with TRBD2. Germline loops: CDR1 SGHRS, CDR2 YFSETQ. The CDR3 loop spans 17 amino acids. The trim removed 3 bases at V and 5 bases at J, leaving 8 bases unmatched. The chain's CDR3 is CASSSNPGLAGDNEQFF. CDR3 nucleotide sequence: TGCGCCAGCAGCTCCAACCCCGGACTAGCGGGAGACAATGAGCAGTTCTTC.